The source of this T cell receptor beta chain is a study of T cell clonality in common variable immunodeficiency. Method: immunoSEQ multiplex PCR; TCRdb's copy keeps in-frame clones and lacks some. The sample holds about 26,000 clones, and no clone turns up only once. General study findings and limits: Fewer deletions and N-nucleotide insertions were reportedly seen in common variable immunodeficiency TCR beta sequences.

This clone was observed at least ten times. Antigen: not known. The sequence runs out 3 residues before the end of the CDR3; the remainder is reconstructed from the germline J gene. Different DNA sequences within this sample yield the same CDR3. CDR3 length: 15 residues. The V and J ends lost 3 bases and 6 bases respectively, with 18 bases between them. Germline V lookup: CDR1 SGHTA, CDR2 FQGNSA. What was sequenced was peripheral blood mononuclear cells. The clonotype originates from a human donor with common variable immunodeficiency. The chain carries TRBV7-2 and TRBJ2-7, with D possibly matching TRBD2 (6 bases). The CDR3 DNA, read in part, is TGTGCCAGCAGCTTGGAGGTGAGGAGGGGTGGCGAG. The encoded protein is CASSLEVRRGGE. The CDR3 reads in full as CASSLEVRRGGEQYF.